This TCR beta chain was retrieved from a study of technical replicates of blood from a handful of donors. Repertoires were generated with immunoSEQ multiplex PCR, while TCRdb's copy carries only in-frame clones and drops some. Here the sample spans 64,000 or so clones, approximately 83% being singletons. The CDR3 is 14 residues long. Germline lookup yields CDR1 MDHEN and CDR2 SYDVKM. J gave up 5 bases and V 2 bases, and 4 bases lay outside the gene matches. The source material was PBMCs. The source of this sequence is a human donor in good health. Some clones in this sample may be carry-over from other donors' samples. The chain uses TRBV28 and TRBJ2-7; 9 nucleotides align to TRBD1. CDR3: CASSLAQGANEQYF. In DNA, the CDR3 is TGTGCCAGCAGTTTAGCACAGGGGGCGAACGAGCAGTACTTC.